This T cell receptor beta chain was found in a study of beta chain features in type 1 diabetes. Study results and caveats: HLA influence on TCRB rearrangement stayed unresolved here. VDJ junctions sequenced from type 1 diabetes patients showed fewer insertions and more deletions. Moderate but significant shortening of TCRB CDR3s was recorded in all four CD4+ subsets from Type 1 diabetes patients.

Of the isolated RNA, all was reverse transcribed, and so the sequenced material was expressed TCRB transcripts. TCRdb's table, derived via immunoSEQ multiplex PCR, lists solely in-frame clones and lacks some. The table has some 150,000 clones, approximately 10% seen once; the top ten hold 0.7%. Comment on this clone: Its antigen is undetermined.

Germline loops: CDR1 SGHRS, CDR2 YFSETQ. The CDR3 totals 15 residues. With 3 bases clipped from V and 6 bases from J, the junction kept 5 bases outside the gene matches. The J gene is TRBJ1-5, the V gene TRBV5-1; TRBD1 aligns across 11 bases. The TCR was taken from a woman aged 25-40 years with type 1 diabetes. The sample comprised central memory CD4+ T cells from blood. As DNA, the CDR3 is TGCGCCAGCAGCTCCGGGACAGGGGGAGCTCAGCCCCAGCATTTT. It codes for CASSSGTGGAQPQHF.